This TCR beta chain was found in a study of radiation and T cells in renal cell carcinoma. Notes on the study in general: From baseline, blood top tumor clonotypes peaked at 2 weeks post-radiation.

TCRdb keeps only in-frame clones here, not all; method: immunoSEQ multiplex PCR. The sample shows roughly 140,000 clones, approximately 86% of them seen only once. Remarks on this clone: Its specificity is unknown.

Time point defined: blood 2 weeks post-SBRT. Treatment reported: 15 Gy SBRT to primary tumor, nephrectomy 4 weeks later. This renal cell carcinoma was of the clear cell type. Sequencing used blood, obtained from a patient whose treatment included radiotherapy and nephrectomy. This clonotype was obtained from a woman in her 50s with renal cell carcinoma.

CDR3: CASSVATASVGELFF. As DNA, the CDR3 is TGTGCCAGCAGCGTAGCTACTGCTAGCGTCGGGGAGCTGTTTTTT. V usage is TRBV9 and J usage is TRBJ2-2, with D perhaps TRBD2 (6 bases). CDR3 length: 15 residues. CDR1 is SGDLS, CDR2 YYNGEE, per germline. V shed 0 bases and J shed 7 bases, with 13 bases lying between them. The whole variable domain, remainder taken from reference TRBV9 and TRBJ2-2, is DSGVTQTPKHLITATGQRVTLRCSPRSGDLSVYWYQQSLDQGLQFLIQYYNGEERAKGNILERFSAQQFPDLHSELNLSSLELGDSALYFCASSVATASVGELFFGEGSRLTVL.